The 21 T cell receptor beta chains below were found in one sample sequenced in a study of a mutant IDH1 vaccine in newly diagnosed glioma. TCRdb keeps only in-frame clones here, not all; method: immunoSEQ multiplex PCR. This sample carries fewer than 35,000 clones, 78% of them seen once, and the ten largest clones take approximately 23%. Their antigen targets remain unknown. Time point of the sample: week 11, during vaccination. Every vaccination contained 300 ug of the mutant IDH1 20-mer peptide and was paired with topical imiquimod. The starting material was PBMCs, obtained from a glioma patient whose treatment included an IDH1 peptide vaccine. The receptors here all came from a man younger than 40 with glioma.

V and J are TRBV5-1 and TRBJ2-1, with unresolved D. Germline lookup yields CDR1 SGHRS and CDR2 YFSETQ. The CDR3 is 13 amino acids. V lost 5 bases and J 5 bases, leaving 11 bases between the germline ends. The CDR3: CASRGQYHNEQFF. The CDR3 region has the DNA TGCGCCAGCAGGGGTCAATACCACAATGAGCAGTTCTTC. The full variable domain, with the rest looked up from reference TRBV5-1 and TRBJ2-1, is KAGVTQTPRYLIKTRGQQVTLSCSPISGHRSVSWYQQTPGQGLQFLFEYFSETQRNKGNFPGRFSGRQFSNSRSEMNVSTLELGDSALYLCASRGQYHNEQFFGPGTRLTVL.

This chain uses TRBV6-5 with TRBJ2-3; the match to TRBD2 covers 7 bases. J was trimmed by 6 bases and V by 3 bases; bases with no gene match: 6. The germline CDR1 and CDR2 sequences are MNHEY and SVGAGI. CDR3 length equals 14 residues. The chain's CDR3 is CASSYRGEGDTQYF. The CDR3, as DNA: TGTGCCAGCAGTTATCGCGGGGAGGGGGATACGCAGTATTTT.

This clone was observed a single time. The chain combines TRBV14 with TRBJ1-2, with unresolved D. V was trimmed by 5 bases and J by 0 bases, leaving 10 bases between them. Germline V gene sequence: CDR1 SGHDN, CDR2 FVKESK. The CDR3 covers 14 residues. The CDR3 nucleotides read TGTGCCAGCAGCACTAGTACGACTAACTATGGCTACACCTTC. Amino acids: CASSTSTTNYGYTF.

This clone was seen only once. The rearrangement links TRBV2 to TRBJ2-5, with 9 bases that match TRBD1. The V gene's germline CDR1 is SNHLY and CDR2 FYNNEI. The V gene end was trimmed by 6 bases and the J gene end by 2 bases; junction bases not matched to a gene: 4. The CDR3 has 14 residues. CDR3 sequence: CASSRDRAQETQYF. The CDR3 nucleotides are TGTGCCAGCAGCCGGGACAGGGCTCAAGAGACCCAGTACTTC.

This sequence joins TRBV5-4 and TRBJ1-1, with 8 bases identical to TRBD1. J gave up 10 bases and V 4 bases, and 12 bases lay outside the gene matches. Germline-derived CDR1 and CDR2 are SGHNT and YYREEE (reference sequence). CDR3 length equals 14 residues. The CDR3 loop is CASSARGQEVVAFF. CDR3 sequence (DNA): TGTGCCAGCAGCGCCAGGGGACAGGAGGTAGTAGCTTTCTTT. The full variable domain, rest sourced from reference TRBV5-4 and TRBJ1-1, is ETGVTQSPTHLIKTRGQQVTLRCSSQSGHNTVSWYQQALGQGPQFIFQYYREEENGRGNFPPRFSGLQFPNYSSELNVNALELDDSALYLCASSARGQEVVAFFGQGTRLTVV.

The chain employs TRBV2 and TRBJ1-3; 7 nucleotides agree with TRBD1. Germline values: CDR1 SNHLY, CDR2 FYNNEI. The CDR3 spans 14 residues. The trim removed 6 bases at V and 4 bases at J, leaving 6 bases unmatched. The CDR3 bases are TGTGCCAGCAGAGCCCGGGACAGAGGAAACACCATATATTTT. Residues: CASRARDRGNTIYF.

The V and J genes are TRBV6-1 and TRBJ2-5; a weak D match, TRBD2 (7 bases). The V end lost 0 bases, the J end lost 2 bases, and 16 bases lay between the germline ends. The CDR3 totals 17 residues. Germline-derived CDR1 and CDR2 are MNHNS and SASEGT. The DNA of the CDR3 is TGTGCCAGCAGTGAAGCGGGGGCTAGCGGCCTACAAGAGACCCAGTACTTC. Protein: CASSEAGASGLQETQYF.

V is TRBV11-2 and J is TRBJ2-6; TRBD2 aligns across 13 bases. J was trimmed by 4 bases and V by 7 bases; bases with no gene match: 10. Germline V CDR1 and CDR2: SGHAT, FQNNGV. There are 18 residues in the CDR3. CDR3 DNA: TGTGCCAGCATCCTAACTAGCGGGAGGGTGTCAGGGGCCAACGTCCTGACTTTC. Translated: CASILTSGRVSGANVLTF.

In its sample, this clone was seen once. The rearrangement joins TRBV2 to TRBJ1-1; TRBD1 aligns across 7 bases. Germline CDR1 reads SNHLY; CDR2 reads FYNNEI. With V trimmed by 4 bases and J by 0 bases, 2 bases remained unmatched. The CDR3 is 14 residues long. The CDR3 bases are TGTGCCAGCAGTGCGACAGGGATGAACACTGAAGCTTTCTTT. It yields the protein CASSATGMNTEAFF.

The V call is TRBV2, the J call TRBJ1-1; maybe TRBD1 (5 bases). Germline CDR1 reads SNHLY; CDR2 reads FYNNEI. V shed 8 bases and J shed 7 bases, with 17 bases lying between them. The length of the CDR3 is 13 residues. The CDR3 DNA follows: TGTGCCAGCCACCTTACCAGGGAGGGTGAAGCTTTCTTT. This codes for CASHLTREGEAFF.

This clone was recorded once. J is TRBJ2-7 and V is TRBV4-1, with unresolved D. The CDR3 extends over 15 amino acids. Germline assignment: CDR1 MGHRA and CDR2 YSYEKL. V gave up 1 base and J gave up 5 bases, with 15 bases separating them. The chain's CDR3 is CASSQVWKELDEQYF. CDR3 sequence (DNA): TGCGCCAGCAGCCAAGTCTGGAAGGAGCTGGACGAGCAGTACTTC.

The CDR3 bases are TGTGCCTGGGACACCGGGACAGGGCTGCTTCGGGAGACCCAGTACTTC. It codes for CAWDTGTGLLRETQYF. The chain couples TRBV30 to TRBJ2-5; 9 bases are a match to TRBD1. The trim removed 5 bases at V and 5 bases at J, leaving 15 bases unmatched. The CDR3 sequence is 16 residues long. Germline V lookup: CDR1 GTSNPN, CDR2 SVGIG (reference sequence).

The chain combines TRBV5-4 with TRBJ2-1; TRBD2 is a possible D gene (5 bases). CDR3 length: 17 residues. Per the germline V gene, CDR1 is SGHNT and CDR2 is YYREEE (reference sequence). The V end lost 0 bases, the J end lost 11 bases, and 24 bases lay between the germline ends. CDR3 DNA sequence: TGTGCCAGCAGCTTGGGCGTCCGCCCATCTGGGGAGTTTAAGCAGTTCTTC. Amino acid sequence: CASSLGVRPSGEFKQFF. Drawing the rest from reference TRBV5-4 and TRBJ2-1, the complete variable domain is ETGVTQSPTHLIKTRGQQVTLRCSSQSGHNTVSWYQQALGQGPQFIFQYYREEENGRGNFPPRFSGLQFPNYSSELNVNALELDDSALYLCASSLGVRPSGEFKQFFGPGTRLTVL.

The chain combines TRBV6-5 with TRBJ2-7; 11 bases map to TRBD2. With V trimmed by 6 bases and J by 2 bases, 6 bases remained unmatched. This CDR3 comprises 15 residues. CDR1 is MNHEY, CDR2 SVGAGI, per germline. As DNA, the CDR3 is TGTGCCAGCAGACCCAGGACTAGCGGGCCCTACGAGCAGTACTTC. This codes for CASRPRTSGPYEQYF.

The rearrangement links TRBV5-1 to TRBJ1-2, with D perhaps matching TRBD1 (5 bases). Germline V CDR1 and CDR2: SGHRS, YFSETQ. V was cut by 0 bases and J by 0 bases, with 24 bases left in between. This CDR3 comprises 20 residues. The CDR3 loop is CASSLGGDGRPGDSNYGYTF. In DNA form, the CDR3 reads TGCGCCAGCAGCTTGGGCGGGGACGGGCGGCCGGGGGATTCTAACTATGGCTACACCTTC.

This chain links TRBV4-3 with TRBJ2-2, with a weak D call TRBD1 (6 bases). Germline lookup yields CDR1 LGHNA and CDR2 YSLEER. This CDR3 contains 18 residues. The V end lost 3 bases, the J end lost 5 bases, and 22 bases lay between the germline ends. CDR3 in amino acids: CASSQGLLFPRGTGELFF. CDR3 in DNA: TGCGCCAGCAGCCAGGGCCTCCTTTTTCCCAGGGGTACCGGGGAGCTGTTTTTT.

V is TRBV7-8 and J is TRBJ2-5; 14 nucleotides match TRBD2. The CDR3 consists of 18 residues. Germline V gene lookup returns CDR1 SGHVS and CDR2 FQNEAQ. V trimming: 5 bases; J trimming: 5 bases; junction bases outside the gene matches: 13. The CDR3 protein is CASSQGLAGGPMMETQYF. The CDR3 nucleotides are TGTGCCAGCAGCCAAGGACTAGCGGGGGGCCCTATGATGGAGACCCAGTACTTC.

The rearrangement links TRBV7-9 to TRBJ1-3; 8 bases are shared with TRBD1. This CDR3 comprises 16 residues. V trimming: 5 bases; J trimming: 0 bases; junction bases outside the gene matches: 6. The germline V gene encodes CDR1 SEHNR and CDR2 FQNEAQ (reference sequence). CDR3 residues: CASSLGTGFSGNTIYF. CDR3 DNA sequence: TGTGCCAGCAGCCTAGGGACAGGTTTCTCTGGAAACACCATATATTTT.

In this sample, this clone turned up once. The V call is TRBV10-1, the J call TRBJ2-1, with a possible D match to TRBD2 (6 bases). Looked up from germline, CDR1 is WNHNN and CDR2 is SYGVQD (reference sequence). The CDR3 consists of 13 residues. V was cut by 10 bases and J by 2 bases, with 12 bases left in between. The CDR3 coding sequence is TGCGCCACCTCAGCGGGTACCTACAATGAGCAGTTCTTC. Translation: CATSAGTYNEQFF.

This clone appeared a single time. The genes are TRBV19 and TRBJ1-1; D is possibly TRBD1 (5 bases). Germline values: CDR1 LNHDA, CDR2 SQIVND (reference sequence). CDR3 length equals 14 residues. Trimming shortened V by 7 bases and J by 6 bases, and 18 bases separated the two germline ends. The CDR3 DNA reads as TGTGCCAGTACTGAGAGGGAGGGGCGGCCTGAAGCTTTCTTT. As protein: CASTEREGRPEAFF.

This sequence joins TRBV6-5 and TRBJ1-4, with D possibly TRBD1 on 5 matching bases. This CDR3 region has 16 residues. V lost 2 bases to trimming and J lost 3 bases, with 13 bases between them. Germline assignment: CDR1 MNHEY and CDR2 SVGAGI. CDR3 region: CASSYARGTANEKLFF. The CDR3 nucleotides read TGTGCCAGCAGTTACGCGCGCGGGACGGCTAATGAAAAACTGTTTTTT.